These 15 T cell receptor beta chains were all obtained from the same sample, sequenced in a study of technical replicates of blood from a handful of donors. Assay: immunoSEQ multiplex PCR; the TCRdb copy retains only in-frame clones and omits some. The top ten clones hold 0.2% to 0.3% of a sample with approximately 93,000 clones, about 93% of them seen once. The sequencing input was T cells isolated from PBMCs. These receptor sequences come from a human donor in good health.

This rearrangement joins TRBV15 to TRBJ1-2; D uncertain. Germline V CDR1 and CDR2: LNHNV, YYDKDF (reference sequence). Trimming removed 4 bases at V and 0 bases at J, with 15 bases between. The CDR3 has 16 residues. CDR3 sequence: CATSNFNSLANYGYTF. CDR3 DNA sequence: TGTGCCACCAGCAATTTTAACAGTTTGGCTAACTATGGCTACACCTTC. Complete variable domain (other parts from reference TRBV15 and TRBJ1-2): DAMVIQNPRYQVTQFGKPVTLSCSQTLNHNVMYWYQQKSSQAPKLLFHYYDKDFNNEADTPDNFQSRRPNTSFCFLDIRSPGLGDTAMYLCATSNFNSLANYGYTFGSGTRLTVV.

This clone was observed once. This sequence joins TRBV19 and TRBJ2-2; D perhaps matches TRBD2 (5 bases). This CDR3 has 13 residues. Between the trimmed V and J ends, which lost 5 bases and 4 bases, there was a span of 8 bases. In germline, CDR1 is LNHDA, CDR2 SQIVND (reference sequence). The CDR3 nucleotides are TGTGCCAGTAGTTGGCTAGCCACCGGGGAGCTGTTTTTT. Amino acid sequence: CASSWLATGELFF.

The chain combines TRBV6-5 with TRBJ1-2, with D hard to call. CDR1 is MNHEY and CDR2 is SVGAGI in the germline V gene. The CDR3 runs 15 residues. V was cut by 6 bases and J by 0 bases, with 14 bases left in between. CDR3 amino acids: CASSPTENTNYGYTF. In DNA form, the CDR3 reads TGTGCCAGCAGCCCTACAGAGAATACTAACTATGGCTACACCTTC.

This chain uses TRBV9 with TRBJ2-5; D is undetermined. CDR3 length equals 16 residues. Germline CDR1 is SGDLS and CDR2 is YYNGEE. The V gene lost 4 bases and the J gene lost 2 bases, with 18 bases spanning the gap. The CDR3 spells CASSSQVSFLQETQYF. Here the CDR3 DNA reads TGTGCCAGCAGCTCCCAAGTTAGCTTTTTACAAGAGACCCAGTACTTC.

The J gene is TRBJ1-2, the V gene TRBV28, with TRBD1 matching 7 bases. The V segment lost 5 bases and the J segment 2 bases; nucleotides outside the gene matches: 5. The germline V gene has CDR1 MDHEN and CDR2 SYDVKM. This CDR3 is built from 14 residues. This chain's CDR3 is CASSRGGGNYGYTF. In nucleotides, the CDR3 is TGTGCCAGCAGTCGCGGAGGGGGCAACTATGGCTACACCTTC.

The chain combines TRBV2 with TRBJ2-5; 7 bases fit TRBD2. The CDR3 sequence is 12 residues long. Unmatched junction bases numbered 3, after V lost 11 bases and J lost 0 bases. Germline CDR1 reads SNHLY; CDR2 reads FYNNEI. This chain's CDR3 is CAGGDYQETQYF. In DNA, the CDR3 is TGTGCCGGGGGGGACTACCAAGAGACCCAGTACTTC.

CDR3 nucleotides: TGTGCCAGCAGCTTAGGAGGGGGCAGAACCCAGCCCCAGCATTTT. Translating it yields CASSLGGGRTQPQHF. This rearrangement joins TRBV7-9 to TRBJ1-5; 7 bases are shared with TRBD1. CDR1 is SEHNR, CDR2 FQNEAQ, per germline (reference sequence). This CDR3 has 15 residues. The V and J ends lost 1 base and 7 bases, in that order; junction bases with no gene match: 7.

The chain is built from TRBV29-1 and TRBJ2-7, with 7 bases lining up with TRBD1. This CDR3 has 13 amino acids. The ends lost 2 bases at V and 5 bases at J; junction bases unmatched: 6. Germline lookup yields CDR1 SQVTM and CDR2 ANQGSEA. CDR3 residues: CSVERQGENEQYF. CDR3 nucleotide sequence: TGCAGCGTTGAAAGGCAGGGGGAGAACGAGCAGTACTTC.

The V gene is TRBV9, the J gene TRBJ2-1, with D maybe TRBD2 (6 bases). Germline CDR1 SGDLS, CDR2 YYNGEE. This CDR3 has 13 residues. The V and J ends lost 4 bases and 9 bases respectively, with 14 bases between them. In DNA, the CDR3 is TGTGCCAGCAGCCTCGAGACTAGGACTGAGCAGTTCTTC. This codes for CASSLETRTEQFF.

The genes are TRBV4-1 and TRBJ2-2; 9 positions agree with TRBD2. The CDR3 totals 19 residues. V was pared by 4 bases and J by 6 bases, with 18 bases of the junction left unmatched. Looked up from germline, CDR1 is MGHRA and CDR2 is YSYEKL. The chain's CDR3 is CASSRSTRTSVVGSGELFF. The CDR3 DNA reads TGCGCCAGCAGCCGATCTACGCGGACTAGCGTGGTTGGGTCCGGGGAGCTGTTTTTT.

The chain has TRBV28 and TRBJ2-7; TRBD1 agrees at 7 bases. Germline V gene sequence: CDR1 MDHEN, CDR2 SYDVKM. The CDR3 loop spans 15 amino acids. V lost 6 bases, J lost 9 bases, and 17 bases stayed unmatched. The CDR3 nucleotides read TGTGCCAGCAGCCATCGGGACAGCCCTTTAAGGGGGCAGTACTTC. Its protein is CASSHRDSPLRGQYF.

V usage is TRBV5-1 and J usage is TRBJ1-2; D perhaps matches TRBD1 (5 bases). Germline CDR1 SGHRS, CDR2 YFSETQ. CDR3 length: 16 amino acids. Trimming shortened V by 0 bases and J by 2 bases, and 14 bases separated the two germline ends. The CDR3 DNA sequence: TGCGCCAGCAGCTTGGCTACCGGAGGGGTCAACTATGGCTACACCTTC. Amino acid sequence: CASSLATGGVNYGYTF. The full variable domain, in which reference TRBV5-1 and TRBJ1-2 provide the parts outside the CDR3, is KAGVTQTPRYLIKTRGQQVTLSCSPISGHRSVSWYQQTPGQGLQFLFEYFSETQRNKGNFPGRFSGRQFSNSRSEMNVSTLELGDSALYLCASSLATGGVNYGYTFGSGTRLTVV.

This rearrangement joins TRBV6-5 to TRBJ2-5; no clear D. Germline values: CDR1 MNHEY, CDR2 SVGAGI. This CDR3 has 15 amino acids. V dropped 6 bases and J dropped 1 base, with 15 bases sitting between them. CDR3 sequence: CASSPVGSAQETQYF. The CDR3 coding sequence is TGTGCCAGCAGCCCCGTCGGGTCCGCCCAAGAGACCCAGTACTTC.

V usage is TRBV7-9 and J usage is TRBJ1-5; 8 bases map to TRBD1. With 1 base clipped from V and 5 bases from J, the junction kept 7 bases outside the gene matches. This CDR3 spans 16 amino acids. The V gene's germline CDR1 is SEHNR and CDR2 FQNEAQ (reference sequence). The CDR3 DNA sequence: TGTGCCAGCAGCTTAGGGACAGGGCATGGGGATCAGCCCCAGCATTTT. The encoded protein is CASSLGTGHGDQPQHF.

The chain is built from TRBV4-1 and TRBJ1-2; TRBD1 might be the D (5 bases). The CDR3 length is 14 residues. Between the trimmed V and J ends, which lost 1 base and 5 bases, there was a span of 11 bases. Germline V CDR1 and CDR2: MGHRA, YSYEKL. The CDR3 loop reads CASSQVQGAYGYTF. CDR3 DNA: TGCGCCAGCAGCCAAGTCCAGGGTGCTTATGGCTACACCTTC.